Below, one T cell receptor (beta chain) is given with its context. Its specificity is not known. The CDR3 is 14 residues long. In germline, CDR1 is LNHDA, CDR2 SQIVND (reference sequence). V was trimmed by 8 bases and J by 0 bases, leaving 11 bases between them. The data originate from a study of cytomegalovirus exposure and HLA in healthy donors. General study findings and limits: A later analysis reportedly found fewer N-insertions in an Asian-associated ancestry cluster than the roughly 670-donor mean. In a later analysis, TCR beta V- and J-gene trimming showed a link to a missense DCLRE1C variant.

The PCR was carried out with 60 Vbeta primers and 13 Jbeta primers. TCRdb's table, derived via immunoSEQ multiplex PCR, lists solely in-frame clones and lacks some. Of under 70,000 clones listed, roughly 79% are singletons. The TCR sequence derives from a man aged 45 to 65 in good health and CMV-seronegative. This rearrangement joins TRBV19 to TRBJ2-1; maybe TRBD2 (6 bases). Sequencing was performed on PBMCs. CDR3 residues: CASGRGSSYNEQFF. Written as DNA, the CDR3 is TGTGCCAGTGGTCGGGGGAGCTCCTACAATGAGCAGTTCTTC.